This T cell receptor (beta chain) was sequenced during a study of technical replicates of blood from a handful of donors. The V end lost 5 bases, the J end lost 0 bases, and 11 bases lay between the germline ends. This CDR3 contains 15 residues. Looked up from germline, CDR1 is SGHNT and CDR2 is YENEEA. TCRdb's copy holds only in-frame clones and misses some; the assay was immunoSEQ multiplex PCR. The data hold roughly 100,000 clones, with 95% observed a single time. The receptor was derived from a human donor in good health. This rearrangement joins TRBV11-3 to TRBJ2-1; D may be TRBD2 (7 bases). The source material was T cells isolated from PBMCs. CDR3 bases: TGTGCCAGCAGCGGGGGGGCCATCTCCTACAATGAGCAGTTCTTC. This encodes CASSGGAISYNEQFF.